This T cell receptor (beta chain) was retrieved from a study of regulatory T cells in long-lasting Graves disease. Overall study findings and caveats: Repertoires from persistent disease leaned toward TRBV28, TRBJ1-2 and TRBJ2-5.

TCR beta libraries were built with iRepertoire HTBI primers and Arm-PCR of CDR3 regions. TCRdb re-called the multiplex PCR reads through MiXCR, storing one row per CDR3 protein. The sample consists of around 460,000 distinct CDR3 sequences, about 20% of them appearing once. This clonotype was detected many times. Its antigen is as yet unknown. Time point given: persistent/refractory GD, antithyroid drugs over 5 years with positive TRAb. Generation of the TCR library employed RNA extracted from PBMCs. CDR1 is SGHTA and CDR2 is FQGNSA in the germline V gene. The CDR3 has 12 residues. V was cut by 6 bases and J by 5 bases, with 10 bases left in between.

The chain recombines TRBV7-2 with TRBJ1-1; unclear D gene. Sequences were derived from peripheral blood mononuclear cells (PBMCs), sampled when the disease was refractory, from a patient treated with antithyroid drugs. This sequence was found in a female donor with Graves disease. As DNA, the CDR3 is TGTGCCAGCAGTTTCAGCCGGACTGAAGCTTTCTTT. Translating it yields CASSFSRTEAFF.